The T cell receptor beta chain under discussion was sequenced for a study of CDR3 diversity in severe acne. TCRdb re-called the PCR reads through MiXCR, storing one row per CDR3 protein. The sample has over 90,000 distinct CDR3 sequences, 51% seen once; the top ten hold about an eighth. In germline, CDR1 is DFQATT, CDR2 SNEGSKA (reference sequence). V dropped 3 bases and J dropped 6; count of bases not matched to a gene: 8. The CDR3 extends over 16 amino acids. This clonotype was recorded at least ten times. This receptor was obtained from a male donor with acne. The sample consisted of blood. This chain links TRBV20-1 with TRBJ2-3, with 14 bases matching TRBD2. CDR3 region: CSASGTSGSPRDTQYF. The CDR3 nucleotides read TGCAGTGCTAGCGGGACTAGCGGGAGCCCGCGGGATACGCAGTATTTT.